This T cell receptor beta chain was profiled in a study of blood T cells in healthy people across ages. General study results and limits: In older individuals, TCR beta diversity per million T cells was lower, falling roughly linearly with age. When set beside aged donors, long-lived donors presented more naive CD4+ cells and higher diversity. Estimated diversity, derived from one million T cells, was regarded as an underestimate.

A J-beta primer mix and a sample-barcoded 5' primer were used in a second PCR of about 7 to 11 cycles. TCRdb re-called the 5' RACE reads with MiXCR, one entry per CDR3 protein. The data contain about 1,400,000 distinct CDR3 sequences, approximately 59% of them singletons. Concerning this clonotype itself: Its antigen is not known.

CDR1 is SGHRS and CDR2 is YFSETQ in the germline V gene. The trim removed 5 bases at V and 7 bases at J, leaving 10 bases unmatched. The CDR3 is made up of 15 amino acids. The source material was blood. This receptor was taken from a man aged 18 to 35 in good health. The chain is built from TRBV5-1 and TRBJ1-4; 8 bases are a match to TRBD1. CDR3 in amino acids: CASSSGTGGFEKLFF. CDR3 nucleotides: TGCGCCAGCAGTTCAGGGACAGGAGGATTTGAAAAACTGTTTTTT.